These T cell receptor beta chains were read from a single sample in a study of shared clonotypes between healthy human individuals. The repertoire was sequenced with immunoSEQ multiplex PCR; TCRdb's copy has only in-frame clones and lacks some. The profile shows 1.6 million or so clones, approximately 96% of them singletons. Material for sequencing was naive CD4+ T cells sorted from blood. These receptors were taken from a man aged 25-45 years in good health. CDR3s include the opening cysteine and the closing phenylalanine or tryptophan. D genes are given only for firm matches. Rows may omit the clone size; those that give it use once, few, many or a size class.

>.|.|TRBJ1-5|TRBV5-5
TGTGCCAGCAGCTCCTCTCCGCCGGGTCAGCCCCAGCATTTT
CASSSSPPGQPQHF
>.|.|TRBJ1-2|TRBV6-5
TGTGCCAGCAGTTACAATCGGGCAGGCGACTATGGCTACACCTTC
CASSYNRAGDYGYTF
>.|.|TRBJ2-1|TRBV19
TGTGCCAGTAGTGCCATATACAATGAGCAGTTCTTC
CASSAIYNEQFF
>.|.|TRBJ1-4|TRBV7-7
TGTGCTAGCAGCTTAGGATCGACAGGCAGGGGTGAAAAACTGTTTTTT
CASSLGSTGRGEKLFF
>TRBD1|.|TRBJ1-3|TRBV10-3
TGTGCCATCAGACAGACAGGGACCGGAAACACCATATATTTT
CAIRQTGTGNTIYF
>TRBD2|.|TRBJ2-3|TRBV30
TGTGCCTGGAGGGGACTAGCGGCGTATTCTAGCACAGATACGCAGTATTTT
CAWRGLAAYSSTDTQYF
>.|.|TRBJ2-2|TRBV5-6
TGTGCCAGCAGCCTTCCTGGGCAGGGGGGTTATCCCGGGGAGCTGTTTTTT
CASSLPGQGGYPGELFF
>TRBD1|.|TRBJ2-7|TRBV19
TGTGCCAGTAGTATCCGACAGGGTATTTACGAGCAGTACTTC
CASSIRQGIYEQYF
>.|.|TRBJ2-5|TRBV7-9
TGTGCCAGCAGCTTATTATTAGAGACCCAGTACTTC
CASSLLLETQYF
>.|.|TRBJ2-5|TRBV11-2
TGTGCCAGCAGCTTAGGCTCTTTTTGGTCGAGCCAAGAGACCCAGTACTTC
CASSLGSFWSSQETQYF
>.|.|TRBJ2-7|TRBV28
TGTGCCAGCACCCCAAACAGGATGTATAGGTACGAGCAGTACTTC
CASTPNRMYRYEQYF
>.|.|TRBJ2-7|TRBV27
TGTGCCAGCAGTTTGACCCCTGATCCGGCACACGAGCAGTACTTC
CASSLTPDPAHEQYF
>.|once|TRBJ2-1|TRBV7-8
TGTGCCAGCAGCTTAGAAGGGGGTGGGGACAATGAGCAGTTCTTC
CASSLEGGGDNEQFF
>.|.|TRBJ1-2|TRBV5-4
TGTGCCAGCAGCTTGGCCGGCGTCCTTGGGGTAACTGGCTACACCTTC
CASSLAGVLGVTGYTF
>.|.|TRBJ2-4|TRBV14
TGTGCCAGCAGCCAAGGGACAGCCTTTAACTCCAAAAACATTCAGTACTTC
CASSQGTAFNSKNIQYF
>TRBD1|.|TRBJ2-7|TRBV7-8
TGTGCCAGCAGCGCGGACAGGGCCCCCTACGAGCAGTACTTC
CASSADRAPYEQYF
>.|.|TRBJ2-7|TRBV19
TGTGCCAGTAGTATGTTGCGGGACGAGCAGTACTTC
CASSMLRDEQYF
>TRBD2|.|TRBJ2-2|TRBV23-1
TGCGCCAGCAGTCAATCCTTTTCCGCGCGAGCGGGGGGGAACACCGGGGAGCTGTTTTTT
CASSQSFSARAGGNTGELFF
>.|once|TRBJ1-5|TRBV5-6
TGTGCCAGCAGCTTCGGCAGGGTCCAGCCCCAGCATTTT
CASSFGRVQPQHF
>.|.|TRBJ2-7|TRBV5-1
TGCGCCAGCAGCTTGGTACCGGGTGACGAGCAGTACTTC
CASSLVPGDEQYF
>.|.|TRBJ2-6|TRBV5-1
TGCGCCAGCAGTTTGGCGGTCCCTGGGGCCAACGTCCTGACTTTC
CASSLAVPGANVLTF
>.|.|TRBJ2-7|TRBV27
TGTGCCAGCAGTTTCAGGGAAGGCTACGAGCAGTACTTC
CASSFREGYEQYF
>.|.|TRBJ2-2|TRBV7-6
TGTGCCAGCAGCTTAGACCCCCAGGGAACGACTTACAGCGGGTCTACCGGGGAGCTGTTTTTT
CASSLDPQGTTYSGSTGELFF
>.|.|TRBJ2-7|TRBV11-2
TGTGCCAGCAGCACGGCATACTACGAGCAGTACTTC
CASSTAYYEQYF
>TRBD2|.|TRBJ2-5|TRBV28
TGTGCCAGCAGTTTACGGGAGGGCCGGGGTAGTGAGACCCAGTACTTC
CASSLREGRGSETQYF
>.|.|TRBJ1-1|TRBV15
TGTGCCACCAGCGTGAGCGTTATGGACACTGAAGCTTTCTTT
CATSVSVMDTEAFF
>.|.|TRBJ2-1|TRBV7-2
TGTGCCAGCAGCCCCATTCCTTCGGACGACAATGAGCAGTTCTTC
CASSPIPSDDNEQFF
>TRBD2|.|TRBJ2-2|TRBV7-9
TGTGCCAGCAGCTGGCGGGAGCTGAACACCGGGGAGCTGTTTTTT
CASSWRELNTGELFF
>.|.|TRBJ1-3|TRBV5-1
TGCGCCAGCAGCGGCGGGACTGCTGGAAACACCATATATTTT
CASSGGTAGNTIYF
>.|.|TRBJ1-1|TRBV29-1
TGCAGCGTTTACCCAGAAGGTGGAGGGCGGAACACTGAAGCTTTCTTT
CSVYPEGGGRNTEAFF
>TRBD1|.|TRBJ1-1|TRBV9
TGTGCCAGCAGTAAAGGGGGCGACACTGAAGCTTTCTTT
CASSKGGDTEAFF
>.|.|TRBJ1-1|TRBV28
TGTGCCAGCAGCTCAGTGAACACTGAAGCTTTCTTT
CASSSVNTEAFF
>TRBD1|.|TRBJ1-4|TRBV6-6
TGTGCCAGTAACCGACAGGGGGCCTGGGAAAAACTGTTTTTT
CASNRQGAWEKLFF
>.|.|TRBJ2-7|TRBV9
TGTGCCAGCAGCGTAGGCCCGGGGGGCGGGAGCATGTACGAGCAGTACTTC
CASSVGPGGGSMYEQYF
>.|.|TRBJ2-7|TRBV7-6
TGTGCCAGCAGCGTAAACCCCCAAACAGGTTTCTCCTACTACGAGCAGTACTTC
CASSVNPQTGFSYYEQYF
>.|.|TRBJ2-1|TRBV5-8
TGTGCCAGCAGCCCTTGGGGTAGCTCCTACAATGAGCAGTTCTTC
CASSPWGSSYNEQFF
>.|.|TRBJ2-7|TRBV7-9
TGTGCCAGCGGGACATTCGGGACCTACGAGCAGTACTTC
CASGTFGTYEQYF
>TRBD2|.|TRBJ2-7|TRBV6-6
TGTGCCAGCAGTACGGGACTAGCGTTGTACGAGCAGTACTTC
CASSTGLALYEQYF
>TRBD1|once|TRBJ1-5|TRBV30
TGTGCCTGGACAGGGGGGCTAGATCAGCCCCAGCATTTT
CAWTGGLDQPQHF
>.|.|TRBJ1-3|TRBV9
TGTGCCAGCAGGGGAGAATCTGGAAACACCATATATTTT
CASRGESGNTIYF
>TRBD1|.|TRBJ1-1|TRBV19
TGTGCCAGTAGTATCCCCGGGACAGGGGGTGCTTTCTTT
CASSIPGTGGAFF
>.|.|TRBJ2-5|TRBV10-3
TGTGCCATCAAGGACAGCCAAGAGACCCAGTACTTC
CAIKDSQETQYF
>TRBD1|.|TRBJ1-2|TRBV29-1
TGCAGCGTGGAAACCCCCGGGACAGGGGTGGGTGGCCACACCTTC
CSVETPGTGVGGHTF
>.|.|TRBJ2-7|TRBV5-1
TGCGCCAGCAGCTTGGCCACAGGGAACGAGCAGTACTTC
CASSLATGNEQYF
>.|.|TRBJ2-2|TRBV18
TGTGCCAGCTCACCAGACAGGACATACACCGGGGAGCTGTTTTTT
CASSPDRTYTGELFF
>.|once|TRBJ2-7|TRBV2
TGTGCCAGCAGTGACCCCCTAACACAGGGGTTATTACTAGCGCCGTACGAGCAGTACTTC
CASSDPLTQGLLLAPYEQYF